The 28 T cell receptor beta chains reported below all come from one sample, sequenced in a study of OX40 agonist ivuxolimab in advanced cancers. Produced via immunoSEQ multiplex PCR; TCRdb's table is partial and in-frame only. The profile shows 65,000 to 90,000 clones, approximately 88% of them singletons. The material was CD4+ or CD8+ T cells sorted from blood, obtained in a trial of the OX40 agonist ivuxolimab. These receptors were collected from an adult with an advanced solid tumor such as melanoma, head and neck, liver or kidney cancer.

The chain combines TRBV11-3 with TRBJ2-5; D might be TRBD2 (6 bases). From germline, CDR1 is SGHNT and CDR2 YENEEA. The CDR3 length is 15 residues. The germline V and J ends were trimmed by 5 bases and 4 bases, with 17 bases remaining between them. The CDR3 DNA reads as TGTGCCAGCAGCCAAGCGGGTAGGATTGGAGAGACCCAGTACTTC. It translates to CASSQAGRIGETQYF.

V gene TRBV6-4 combines with J gene TRBJ1-6; 8 bases match TRBD1. Germline V gene sequence: CDR1 MRHNA, CDR2 SNTAGT. This CDR3 is 14 amino acids long. Trimming took 4 bases from V and 9 from J; bases not matched to a gene: 5. This CDR3 is CASSVDREGSPLHF. In DNA, the CDR3 is TGTGCCAGCAGTGTGGACAGGGAAGGTTCACCCCTCCACTTT.

The genes are TRBV28 and TRBJ2-2; no reliable D call. Germline CDR1 and CDR2: MDHEN and SYDVKM. The CDR3 length is 12 residues. Trimming pared 5 bases from V and 3 bases from J, leaving 4 bases between. The CDR3 region is CASSIYTGELFF. For the CDR3, the DNA is TGTGCCAGCAGTATATACACCGGGGAGCTGTTTTTT.

The chain recombines TRBV5-4 with TRBJ1-1, with TRBD1 matching over 10 bases. Germline loops: CDR1 SGHNT, CDR2 YYREEE (reference sequence). CDR3 length equals 18 residues. Trimming cost V 5 bases and J 3 bases; bases outside gene matches: 16. The DNA for the CDR3 is TGTGCCAGCAGAGGGGGCGACAGGGGGCGATTTCAGGACACTGAAGCTTTCTTT. Protein: CASRGGDRGRFQDTEAFF.

The V call is TRBV5-4, the J call TRBJ1-2, with TRBD1 as a possible D gene (6 bases). CDR3 length: 15 residues. Germline CDR1 SGHNT, CDR2 YYREEE (reference sequence). Trimming pared 0 bases from V and 8 bases from J, leaving 17 bases between. The DNA of the CDR3 is TGTGCCAGCAGCTTGGATCGTGGGCAGGGGAGCGGCTACACCTTC. Protein product: CASSLDRGQGSGYTF.

The chain has TRBV5-1 and TRBJ1-1; D might be TRBD1 (5 bases). V lost 0 bases and J 4 bases, leaving 10 bases between the germline ends. The CDR3 consists of 14 residues. In germline, CDR1 is SGHRS, CDR2 YFSETQ. The CDR3 DNA reads as TGCGCCAGCAGCTTGGGCAGGGTGGTCACTGAAGCTTTCTTT. Translation gives CASSLGRVVTEAFF.

This clone was found once. This chain connects TRBV29-1 to TRBJ2-3; D gene uncertain. Deletions cut 7 bases from V and 2 bases from J, with 10 bases between. CDR3 length equals 12 residues. The germline CDR1 and CDR2 sequences are SQVTM and ANQGSEA. The CDR3 DNA is TGCAGCGGTTTTAGGGACACAGATACGCAGTATTTT. This gives the protein CSGFRDTDTQYF.

The rearrangement joins TRBV5-4 to TRBJ2-3; 11 bases are a match to TRBD2. The CDR3 contains 19 residues. Germline V gene sequence: CDR1 SGHNT, CDR2 YYREEE (reference sequence). V lost 3 bases to trimming and J lost 2 bases; unmatched junction nucleotides: 14. The CDR3 here is CASSWGTSGGHGVTDTQYF. CDR3 nucleotides: TGTGCCAGCAGCTGGGGGACTAGCGGCGGGCATGGGGTCACAGATACGCAGTATTTT.

The chain carries TRBV5-1 and TRBJ2-2; TRBD2 matches 9 bases. The CDR3 spans 15 residues. CDR1 and CDR2 from the germline V gene are SGHRS and YFSETQ. The junction had 10 bases not matched to a gene; V was cut back by 6 bases and J by 7 bases. The CDR3 region is CASTPTGTSIGELFF. DNA for the CDR3: TGCGCCAGCACCCCAACCGGGACTAGCATCGGGGAGCTGTTTTTT.

This rearrangement joins TRBV11-1 to TRBJ2-5, with D uncertain. The CDR3 length is 12 residues. The germline CDR1 and CDR2 sequences are SGHAT and FQDESV (reference sequence). Trimming removed 4 bases at V and 6 bases at J, with 9 bases between. CDR3 sequence: CASSSSRQTQYF. CDR3 coding DNA: TGTGCCAGCAGCTCGAGTCGGCAGACCCAGTACTTC.

This chain connects TRBV10-2 to TRBJ2-3; 7 bases map to TRBD2. V gave up 8 bases and J gave up 3 bases; unmatched junction bases: 8. The CDR3 contains 14 residues. CDR1 and CDR2 from the germline V gene are WSHSY and SAAADI. This CDR3 is CASGRELGTDTQYF. CDR3 DNA sequence: TGCGCCAGCGGGAGGGAGCTTGGAACAGATACGCAGTATTTT.

CDR3 sequence (DNA): TGTGCCAGCAGTGCGAGACTCTACAATGAGCAGTTCTTC. It yields the protein CASSARLYNEQFF. The gene calls are TRBV28 and TRBJ2-1; D is unclear. The CDR3 is 13 amino acids. V shed 5 bases and J shed 3 bases, with 8 bases lying between them. CDR1 MDHEN and CDR2 SYDVKM come from the germline V gene.

The CDR3 loop reads CASSQDWGSPRSPLHF. In DNA, the CDR3 is TGTGCCAGCAGCCAAGATTGGGGGTCTCCAAGATCACCCCTCCACTTT. The V and J genes are TRBV4-2 and TRBJ1-6; D is perhaps TRBD1 (5 bases). Per the germline V gene, CDR1 is LGHNA and CDR2 is YNFKEQ. V was cut by 0 bases and J by 10 bases, with 16 bases left in between. CDR3 length: 16 residues.

The chain joins TRBV7-9 to TRBJ2-7; D is unclear. Germline values: CDR1 SEHNR, CDR2 FQNEAQ (reference sequence). The ends were cut back, 1 base at V and 3 bases at J, with 7 bases in the middle. CDR3 size: 13 residues. The chain's CDR3 is CASSLGDFYEQYV. For the CDR3, the DNA is TGTGCCAGCAGCTTAGGAGACTTCTACGAGCAGTACGTC.

The chain couples TRBV18 to TRBJ1-1, with 9 bases fitting TRBD1. This CDR3 has 16 residues. Germline lookup yields CDR1 KGHSH and CDR2 LQKENI. Losses at the gene ends were 1 base for V and 1 base for J; bases not matched to a gene: 4. CDR3 nucleotide sequence: TGTGCCAGCTCACCACGTGACAGGGGGGGGAACACTGAAGCTTTCTTT. This codes for CASSPRDRGGNTEAFF.

In DNA form, the CDR3 reads TGTGCCAGCAGACGCGCTGGGGATAAGGAAAAACTGTTTTTT. This sequence encodes CASRRAGDKEKLFF. This chain joins TRBV5-6 and TRBJ1-4; D gene uncertain. The CDR3 runs 14 residues. CDR1 SGHDT and CDR2 YYEEEE come from the germline V gene. Trimming left V 5 bases short and J 8 bases short, with 16 bases between.

This chain uses TRBV7-8 with TRBJ1-2, with a weak D call TRBD1 (5 bases). The V and J ends lost 3 bases and 7 bases respectively, with 21 bases between them. Germline V gives CDR1 SGHVS, CDR2 FQNEAQ. The CDR3 totals 16 residues. The CDR3 bases are TGTGCCAGCAGCTTGGGTTCTGGGGCCCTCCTTTCTGGCTACACCTTC. Translating it yields CASSLGSGALLSGYTF. Complete variable domain (other parts from reference TRBV7-8 and TRBJ1-2): GAGVSQSPRYKVAKRGQDVALRCDPISGHVSLFWYQQALGQGPEFLTYFQNEAQLDKSGLPSDRFFAERPEGSVSTLKIQRTQQEDSAVYLCASSLGSGALLSGYTFGSGTRLTVV.

This chain uses TRBV9 with TRBJ2-6; tentatively, D is TRBD1 (5 bases). The germline V and J ends were trimmed by 4 bases and 4 bases, with 24 bases remaining between them. Germline V gives CDR1 SGDLS, CDR2 YYNGEE. CDR3 length: 19 residues. In DNA, the CDR3 is TGTGCCAGCAGCCACAGGACCGTGAACTTGAAGTGGGGGGCCAACGTCCTGACTTTC. Its protein is CASSHRTVNLKWGANVLTF. The full variable domain, in which reference TRBV9 and TRBJ2-6 provide the parts outside the CDR3, is DSGVTQTPKHLITATGQRVTLRCSPRSGDLSVYWYQQSLDQGLQFLIQYYNGEERAKGNILERFSAQQFPDLHSELNLSSLELGDSALYFCASSHRTVNLKWGANVLTFGAGSRLTVL.

This chain joins TRBV7-3 and TRBJ1-2; D unresolved. Germline values: CDR1 SGHTA, CDR2 FQGTGA. The CDR3 is 12 residues long. Between the trimmed V and J ends, which lost 5 bases and 4 bases, there was a span of 8 bases. As DNA, the CDR3 is TGTGCCAGCAGCGTTGGCCTCTATGGCTACACCTTC. Residues: CASSVGLYGYTF.

V is TRBV7-2 and J is TRBJ2-2; D is possibly TRBD1 or TRBD2 (7 bases each). Germline CDR1 and CDR2: SGHTA and FQGNSA. The V gene lost 2 bases and the J gene lost 4 bases, with 14 bases spanning the gap. The CDR3 spans 16 residues. CDR3 sequence reads: CASSLQGGPGTGELFF. The CDR3 nucleotides are TGTGCCAGCAGCTTACAGGGGGGGCCGGGCACCGGGGAGCTGTTTTTT.

V usage is TRBV28 and J usage is TRBJ1-2, with a tentative D call TRBD1 (5 bases). CDR3 size: 14 residues. V gave up 2 bases and J gave up 4 bases, with 11 bases separating them. Germline values: CDR1 MDHEN, CDR2 SYDVKM. CDR3 in DNA: TGTGCCAGCAGTTTAGACGGGCAGGGCTATGGCTACACCTTC. Protein product: CASSLDGQGYGYTF.

The chain recombines TRBV5-6 with TRBJ2-7; D unresolved. Germline CDR1 and CDR2: SGHDT and YYEEEE. The CDR3 totals 15 residues. V gave up 1 base and J gave up 0 bases, with 11 bases separating them. CDR3: CASSLYRLRSYEQYF. The CDR3 DNA follows: TGTGCCAGCAGCTTGTACCGCCTCCGCTCCTACGAGCAGTACTTC. Full variable domain (outside the CDR3, taken from reference TRBV5-6 and TRBJ2-7): DAGVTQSPTHLIKTRGQQVTLRCSPKSGHDTVSWYQQALGQGPQFIFQYYEEEERQRGNFPDRFSGHQFPNYSSELNVNALLLGDSALYLCASSLYRLRSYEQYFGPGTRLTVT.

The chain is built from TRBV5-4 and TRBJ2-1; TRBD2 matches at 9 bases. The CDR3 extends over 15 amino acids. The J segment lost 4 bases and the V segment lost 4 bases, leaving 6 bases of the junction unmatched. The germline gives CDR1 SGHNT, CDR2 YYREEE (reference sequence). The CDR3 spells CASSRERGDYNEQFF. CDR3 bases: TGTGCCAGCAGCCGGGAGCGGGGGGATTACAATGAGCAGTTCTTC.

The rearrangement joins TRBV27 to TRBJ2-6; 8 positions agree with TRBD1. The CDR3 runs 18 residues. Unmatched junction bases numbered 8, after V lost 4 bases and J lost 0 bases. Germline V gives CDR1 MNHEY, CDR2 SMNVEV (reference sequence). The CDR3 loop reads CASSYSGTGLSGANVLTF. The CDR3 DNA follows: TGTGCCAGCAGTTACTCCGGGACAGGTCTCTCTGGGGCCAACGTCCTGACTTTC. Variable domain in full (rest from reference TRBV27 and TRBJ2-6): EAQVTQNPRYLITVTGKKLTVTCSQNMNHEYMSWYRQDPGLGLRQIYYSMNVEVTDKGDVPEGYKVSRKEKRNFPLILESPSPNQTSLYFCASSYSGTGLSGANVLTFGAGSRLTVL.

The sample holds a few counts of this clone. The genes are TRBV6-1 and TRBJ1-6; no definite D call. Trimming cost V 6 bases and J 2 bases, with 11 bases left between them. CDR1 and CDR2 (germline): MNHNS, SASEGT. This CDR3 region has 15 residues. Here the CDR3 reads CASSRGRAYNSPLHF. The CDR3 DNA follows: TGTGCCAGCAGCCGAGGTAGGGCCTATAATTCACCCCTCCACTTT.

This chain connects TRBV28 to TRBJ1-4; unclear D gene. This CDR3 region has 12 residues. Trimming took off 2 bases at V and 6 bases at J, with 4 bases between the two ends. From germline, CDR1 is MDHEN and CDR2 SYDVKM. This chain's CDR3 is CASSLRDEKLFF. DNA for the CDR3: TGTGCCAGCAGTTTACGGGATGAAAAACTGTTTTTT.

The rearrangement joins TRBV4-1 to TRBJ2-2; the D gene is possibly TRBD2 (7 bases). This CDR3 spans 16 amino acids. V lost 2 bases and J lost 3, with 13 bases in between. Germline-derived CDR1 and CDR2 are MGHRA and YSYEKL. This CDR3 reads CASSQRGGIDTGELFF. CDR3 DNA: TGCGCCAGCAGCCAAAGGGGGGGAATCGACACCGGGGAGCTGTTTTTT.

V usage is TRBV6-5 and J usage is TRBJ2-7; D not certain. The germline gives CDR1 MNHEY, CDR2 SVGAGI. CDR3 length equals 11 residues. V lost 10 bases and J 4 bases, leaving 11 bases between the germline ends. CDR3 nucleotide sequence: TGTGCCATCATGGAGTGTTACGAGCAGTACGTC. Translating gives CAIMECYEQYV.